The 11 T cell receptor beta chains below all came from one sample that was sequenced in a study of breast tumors, draining lymph nodes, adjacent tissues. MiXCR was run by TCRdb on the multiplex PCR reads, yielding one entry per CDR3 protein. The sample records approximately 150,000 distinct CDR3 sequences, about 31% being singletons. Samples came from axillary lymph nodes draining the breast cancer. Source material: axillary lymph node tissue. The receptors shown here come from a female donor with breast cancer. Some clones in this sample may be carry-over from other donors' samples.

The sample holds many counts of this clonotype. V is TRBV20-1 and J is TRBJ1-5; 7 bases are a match to TRBD1. This CDR3 has 14 amino acids. Looked up from germline, CDR1 is DFQATT and CDR2 is SNEGSKA (reference sequence). Trimming took 1 base from V and 9 from J; bases not matched to a gene: 9. In DNA, the CDR3 is TGCAGTGCTAGAGGGGGAACAGGGGAAGGGCCCCAGCATTTT. Translation: CSARGGTGEGPQHF.

This clonotype was detected ten times or more. The chain uses TRBV5-6 and TRBJ1-6; a possible D gene is TRBD1 (5 bases). V was trimmed by 5 bases and J by 11 bases, leaving 17 bases between them. The CDR3 runs to 14 residues. The germline V gene encodes CDR1 SGHDT and CDR2 YYEEEE. The CDR3 region has the DNA TGTGCCAGCAGATTCCGGGACGACGGTACACCCCTCCACTTT. Amino acids: CASRFRDDGTPLHF. Full variable domain (remainder filled in from reference TRBV5-6 and TRBJ1-6): DAGVTQSPTHLIKTRGQQVTLRCSPKSGHDTVSWYQQALGQGPQFIFQYYEEEERQRGNFPDRFSGHQFPNYSSELNVNALLLGDSALYLCASRFRDDGTPLHFGNGTRLTVT.

About this clonotype: The junction does not match germline at one end; this may be a read error. The chain carries TRBV6-1 and TRBJ2-7, with 8 bases lining up with TRBD1. The germline CDR1 and CDR2 sequences are MNHNS and SASEGT. This CDR3 contains 13 residues. The CDR3 protein is CASIGTGLYGQYF. CDR3 coding DNA: TGTGCCAGCATCGGGACAGGCCTCTACGGGCAGTACTTC.

This clonotype was detected only a few times. Sequence at one end of the junction differs from germline and may be a read error. V and J are TRBV6-5 and TRBJ1-6; D ambiguous. Germline CDR1 reads MNHEY; CDR2 reads SVGAGI. This CDR3 comprises 14 residues. This CDR3 reads CTSSHSSGSGPLHF. The CDR3 region has the DNA TGTACCAGCAGTCACTCTTCTGGCTCCGGGCCCCTCCACTTT.

Points on this clonotype: With a much larger clone just one base away, this may be a read error. The CDR3 bases are TGTGCCAGCAGTTACCGGGCCAGCGCTACCGGGGGGCTGTTTTTT. Translation gives CASSYRASATGGLFF. This rearrangement joins TRBV6-2 or TRBV6-3 to TRBJ2-2; maybe TRBD2 (6 bases). Germline CDR1 MNHEY, CDR2 SVGEGT. The CDR3 contains 15 residues.

Notes on this clonotype: Its ends do not fully match the called genes, so a read error is possible. The chain links TRBV7-9 to TRBJ2-6; D perhaps matches TRBD1 (5 bases). CDR1 SEHNR and CDR2 FQNEAQ come from the germline V gene (reference sequence). The CDR3 is 15 amino acids. CDR3 region: CANSLWGSEANVLTF. The CDR3 region has the DNA TGTGCCAACAGCTTATGGGGCTCTGAGGCCAACGTCCTGACTTTC. Complete variable domain (other parts from reference TRBV7-9 and TRBJ2-6): DTGVSQNPRHKITKRGQNVTFRCDPISEHNRLYWYRQTLGQGPEFLTYFQNEAQLEKSRLLSDRFSAERPKGSFSTLEIQRTEQGDSAMYLCANSLWGSEANVLTFGAGSRLTVL.

The rearrangement links TRBV30 to TRBJ1-6; 8 nucleotides agree with TRBD1. Gene TRBJ1-1 matches the end of the DNA better, so the J call may be wrong. Germline lookup yields CDR1 GTSNPN and CDR2 SVGIG (reference sequence). The CDR3 is 15 residues long. CDR3 coding DNA: TGTGCCTGGAGTTATTTGGACAGGGTGGGGACTGAAGCTTTCTTT. It codes for CAWSYLDRVGTEAFF.

The chain joins TRBV20-1 to TRBJ2-1; no definite D call. With 6 bases removed from V and 8 bases from J, the gap between germline ends came to 14 bases. The germline V gene encodes CDR1 DFQATT and CDR2 SNEGSKA (reference sequence). The CDR3 is made up of 12 amino acids. CDR3 sequence reads: CSARTEKDEQFF. CDR3 DNA: TGCAGTGCCCGGACGGAGAAGGATGAGCAGTTCTTC.

This clonotype was recorded many times. This chain connects TRBV6-6 to TRBJ1-4, with D tentatively TRBD1 (6 bases). The CDR3 has 16 residues. Germline CDR1 and CDR2: MNHNY and SVGAGI (reference sequence). V was trimmed by 2 bases and J by 5 bases, leaving 15 bases between them. CDR3 coding DNA: TGTGCCAGCAGTTACGCGCGGGACAAATGGAATGAAAAACTGTTTTTT. This sequence encodes CASSYARDKWNEKLFF.

The chain couples TRBV20-1 to TRBJ2-5; D possibly matches TRBD1 or TRBD2 (6 bases each). Looked up from germline, CDR1 is DFQATT and CDR2 is SNEGSKA (reference sequence). With 6 bases removed from V and 2 bases from J, the gap between germline ends came to 13 bases. This CDR3 comprises 13 residues. In DNA form, the CDR3 reads TGCAGTGCGAGAACAGGGACTCAAGAGACCCAGTACTTC. This gives the protein CSARTGTQETQYF.

This clonotype was counted at least ten times. The chain has TRBV5-8 and TRBJ2-3; 10 bases are shared with TRBD2. The CDR3 consists of 15 residues. The V gene's germline CDR1 is SGHTS and CDR2 YDEGEE. V shed 4 bases, J shed 3 bases, and the junction held 5 bases outside the gene matches. The CDR3 DNA sequence: TGTGCCAGCAGCCAAGCGGGGGGGGGTACAGATACGCAGTATTTT. Amino acids: CASSQAGGGTDTQYF.